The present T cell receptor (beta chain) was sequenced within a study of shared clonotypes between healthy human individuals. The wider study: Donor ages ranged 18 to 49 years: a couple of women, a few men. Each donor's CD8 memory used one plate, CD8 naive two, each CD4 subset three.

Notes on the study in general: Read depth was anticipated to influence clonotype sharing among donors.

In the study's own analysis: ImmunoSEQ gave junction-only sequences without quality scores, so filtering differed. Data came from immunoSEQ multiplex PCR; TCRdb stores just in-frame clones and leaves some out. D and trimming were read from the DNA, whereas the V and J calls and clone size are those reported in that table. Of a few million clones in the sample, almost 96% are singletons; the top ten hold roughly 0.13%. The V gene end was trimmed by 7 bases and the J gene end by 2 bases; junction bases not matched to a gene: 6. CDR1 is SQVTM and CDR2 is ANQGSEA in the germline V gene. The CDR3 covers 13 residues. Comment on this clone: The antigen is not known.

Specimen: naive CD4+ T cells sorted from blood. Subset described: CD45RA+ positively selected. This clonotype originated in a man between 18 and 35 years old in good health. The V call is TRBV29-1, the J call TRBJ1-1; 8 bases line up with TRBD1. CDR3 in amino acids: CSAADRANTEAFF. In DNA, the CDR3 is TGCAGCGCTGCGGACAGGGCTAACACTGAAGCTTTCTTT.